The clone carrying this T cell receptor beta chain was seen a single time. Antigen specificity is unknown. Each sample gave at least 7 million isolated PBMCs. Sample-barcoded 5' priming and a J-beta primer mix drove a second PCR of about 7 to 11 cycles. Each TCR beta cDNA got a 12-nucleotide random molecular identifier. MiXCR, run by TCRdb on the 5' RACE reads, gives a single entry per CDR3 protein. The sample contains roughly 1.6 million distinct CDR3 sequences, around 35% of which appear only once. The CDR3 has 15 residues. The V and J ends lost 5 bases and 2 bases respectively, with 12 bases between them. The V gene's germline CDR1 is MGHRA and CDR2 YSYEKL. This entry is derived from a study of blood T cells in healthy people across ages. General study results and limits: Higher diversity, along with more naive CD4+ cells, distinguished long-lived donors from aged donors.

What was sequenced was blood. The TCR originated in a woman in her 30s in good health. V gene TRBV4-1 combines with J gene TRBJ2-2; D perhaps matches TRBD2 (6 bases). CDR3 sequence (DNA): TGCGCCAGCAGCTTCCGGGACTTTAACACCGGGGAGCTGTTTTTT. It codes for CASSFRDFNTGELFF.